A selection of T cell receptor beta chains follows, all from one sample in a study of blood T cell repertoires in COVID-19. The assay was immunoSEQ multiplex PCR, and TCRdb's table has in-frame clones only and misses some. The data hold some 300,000 clones, with about 90% observed a single time. Sequencing was carried out using PBMCs or T cells enriched from blood (not recorded which). Receptors were obtained from a woman aged 30 to 39 who had recovered from COVID-19. Both conserved end residues are part of each CDR3. The D gene is left open where the match is weak. A clone size is listed for some rows: how often the clone was seen (once, few, many), or a class if it is expanded.

d_gene	v_gene	j_gene	abundance	CDR3nt	CDR3aa
TRBD1	TRBV29-1	TRBJ1-2	.	TGCAGCGTGCGGGACAGCACTAACTATGGCTACACCTTC	CSVRDSTNYGYTF
.	TRBV27	TRBJ1-1	.	TGTGCCAGCAGTTCCCGAGGACACCTGAACACTGAAGCTTTCTTT	CASSSRGHLNTEAFF
.	TRBV5-1	TRBJ2-3	.	TGCGCCAGCAGCTCCATTAGCGGCTCTAGCACAGATACGCAGTATTTT	CASSSISGSSTDTQYF
TRBD1	TRBV19	TRBJ2-6	.	TGTGCCAGTAGACGGACAGGGGATAGCTCTGGGGCCAACGTCCTGACTTTC	CASRRTGDSSGANVLTF
.	TRBV3-1/TRBV3-2	TRBJ2-7	.	TGTGCCAGCAGCCAAGGTAGCTCCTACGAGCAGTACTTC	CASSQGSSYEQYF
TRBD1	TRBV5-4	TRBJ2-1	.	TGTGCCAGCAGCAAATCCGCGGACAGGGGCGTCAATGAGCAGTTCTTC	CASSKSADRGVNEQFF
.	TRBV15	TRBJ1-4	.	TGTGCCACCAGCGGCGACGGGGGTGAGGAGAGACTGTTTTTT	CATSGDGGEERLFF
.	TRBV5-1	TRBJ1-1	.	TGCGCCAGCAGCTTCCGGGGGGCGGAAACTGAAGCTTTCTTT	CASSFRGAETEAFF
TRBD1	TRBV15	TRBJ1-1	.	TGTGCCACCAGCATCGACAGGGCTACTGAAGCTTTCTTT	CATSIDRATEAFF
.	TRBV11-1	TRBJ2-7	once	TGTGCCAGCAGCTTATGGACTCAGTACGAGCAGTACTTC	CASSLWTQYEQYF
.	TRBV18	TRBJ1-2	.	TGTGCCAGCTCACCCACAGGGATGGATGGCTACACCTTC	CASSPTGMDGYTF
.	TRBV10-1	TRBJ1-6	.	TGCGCCAGCAGTCGGGAAAGAAATTCACCCCTCCACTTT	CASSRERNSPLHF
.	TRBV11-2	TRBJ2-6	.	TGTGCCAGCAGCAGGATACAGGGAACTGGGGCCAACGTCCTGACTTTC	CASSRIQGTGANVLTF
.	TRBV2	TRBJ2-2	.	TGTGCCAGCAGTGGGGACTCCGGCGGGGAGCTGTTTTTT	CASSGDSGGELFF
TRBD1	TRBV11-2	TRBJ1-4	.	TGTGCCAGCAGCGGTGGAGGGGGCCAAAAACTGTTTTTT	CASSGGGGQKLFF
TRBD2	TRBV18	TRBJ2-7	.	TGTGCCAGCTCACCACCCGTGGGAGGGCTTCTCGAGCAGTACTTC	CASSPPVGGLLEQYF
.	TRBV29-1	TRBJ2-7	.	TGCAGCGTTGAGGGCGAGTACGAGCAGTACTTC	CSVEGEYEQYF
.	TRBV19	TRBJ2-5	.	TGTGCCAGTAGTAACTCAGGGAAACCCCCCCAAGAGACCCAGTACTTC	CASSNSGKPPQETQYF
TRBD1	TRBV5-6	TRBJ1-5	.	TGTGCCAGCAGCCTATTCCTACTTGTCGGACAGGGAGATCAGCCCCAGCATTTT	CASSLFLLVGQGDQPQHF
TRBD2	TRBV6-2/TRBV6-3	TRBJ2-7	.	TGTGCCAGCAGCCACGGGGGGGAGCAGTACTTC	CASSHGGEQYF
.	TRBV30	TRBJ1-1	.	TGTGCCTGGAGGGGTCATGGACAGTACACTGAAGCTTTCTTT	CAWRGHGQYTEAFF
.	TRBV5-1	TRBJ2-1	.	TGCGCCAGCAGCTCAGACAATATGGACTCACCTAAGCAGTTCTTC	CASSSDNMDSPKQFF
.	TRBV2	TRBJ2-7	.	TGTGCCATTAGCCACGAGCAGTACTTC	CAISHEQYF
.	TRBV7-9	TRBJ1-2	.	TGTGCCAGCAGCTTAGCGTCGAGGCTCAGTGGGTACACCTTC	CASSLASRLSGYTF
.	TRBV4-2	TRBJ2-2	.	TGTGCCAGCAGCCAAGAGTTCATAGGGACAAGAAACACCGGGGAGCTGTTTTTT	CASSQEFIGTRNTGELFF
.	TRBV3-1/TRBV3-2	TRBJ2-5	few	TGTGCCAGCAGCCACTTCTTGCACGCGAGCCAAGAGACCCAGTACTTC	CASSHFLHASQETQYF
TRBD1	TRBV29-1	TRBJ1-2	.	TGCAGCGTTGAAGGTGCTGGGGGCAGGGGGTTCTATGGCTACACCTTC	CSVEGAGGRGFYGYTF
.	TRBV19	TRBJ1-1	.	TGTGCCAGTAGTATAGATCTAGTCCTGGTGAACACTGAAGCTTTCTTT	CASSIDLVLVNTEAFF
TRBD1	TRBV14	TRBJ1-4	.	TGTGCCAGCAGCCCACGGACAGGGGGGGAAAAACTGTTTTTT	CASSPRTGGEKLFF
TRBD1	TRBV5-6	TRBJ2-1	few	TGTGCCAGCAGCTACGGACAGGGCGTCGTAAATGAGCAGTTCTTC	CASSYGQGVVNEQFF
.	TRBV7-9	TRBJ1-2	.	TGTGCCAGCAGCCACGACCGACGGGATAACTATGGCTACACCTTC	CASSHDRRDNYGYTF
.	TRBV5-4	TRBJ2-3	.	TGTGCCAGCAGCTTCGCCCTAGGTTTCGATACGCAGTATTTT	CASSFALGFDTQYF